The 19 T cell receptor beta chains presented below share a single source sample, sequenced in a study of T cell repertoires in cytomegalovirus infection. TCRdb recomputed calls from the reads with MiXCR, one row per CDR3 protein. The sample lists hundreds of thousands of distinct CDR3 sequences, 15% to 20% occurring once. The sample consisted of PBMCs. All receptors come from a human donor in good health (CMV status not recorded). Some clones in this sample may be carry-over from other donors' samples.

The gene calls are TRBV20-1 and TRBJ1-1; the D is unclear. The germline V and J ends were trimmed by 3 bases and 0 bases, with 20 bases remaining between them. The CDR3 sequence is 17 residues long. The germline V gene encodes CDR1 DFQATT and CDR2 SNEGSKA (reference sequence). The CDR3 DNA reads as TGCAGTGCTAGTAATCCCCAGGCTATACTCATGAACACTGAAGCTTTCTTT. This codes for CSASNPQAILMNTEAFF.

Many counts were recorded for this clonotype. The chain uses TRBV7-2 and TRBJ2-5; perhaps TRBD1 as D (6 bases). This CDR3 has 14 residues. V lost 4 bases and J 7 bases, leaving 16 bases between the germline ends. Germline V gene sequence: CDR1 SGHTA, CDR2 FQGNSA. CDR3 DNA: TGTGCCAGCAGCTCAGAAGGACAGCGTGGGACCCAGTACTTC. Protein: CASSSEGQRGTQYF.

This clonotype was seen more than once but under ten times. V usage is TRBV4-2 and J usage is TRBJ2-5; D ambiguous. Trimming pared 1 base from V and 1 base from J, leaving 7 bases between. The CDR3 has 14 amino acids. CDR1 and CDR2 from the germline V gene are LGHNA and YNFKEQ. The DNA of the CDR3 is TGTGCCAGCAGCCAAGGGCGGAGCCAAGAGACCCAGTACTTC. This sequence encodes CASSQGRSQETQYF.

This clonotype turned up a few times. The rearrangement joins TRBV12-3 or TRBV12-4 to TRBJ1-5; 7 bases align to TRBD1. This CDR3 spans 13 amino acids. V gave up 5 bases and J gave up 6 bases; unmatched junction bases: 4. The CDR3, as DNA: TGTGCCAGCAGTCTTACAGGGGTTCAGCCCCAGCATTTT. Amino acids: CASSLTGVQPQHF.

The gene calls are TRBV29-1 and TRBJ1-2; D may be TRBD1 (5 bases). The CDR3 length is 13 residues. Germline V gives CDR1 SQVTM, CDR2 ANQGSEA. The V end was cut by 6 bases, the J end by 4 bases, with 15 bases between. The CDR3 region is CSVGRVEGYGYTF. In DNA, the CDR3 is TGCAGCGTGGGCAGGGTGGAGGGCTATGGCTACACCTTC.

The table lists this clonotype with many counts. This chain links TRBV9 with TRBJ2-7; no definite D call. The CDR3 spans 14 residues. V lost 0 bases, J lost 3 bases, and 10 bases lay in between. Germline V gene lookup returns CDR1 SGDLS and CDR2 YYNGEE. CDR3 amino acids: CASSVVPSLYEQYF. CDR3 DNA: TGTGCCAGCAGCGTAGTTCCGAGTCTCTACGAGCAGTACTTC.

This chain uses TRBV10-3 with TRBJ2-7, with D unclear. The CDR3 contains 11 residues. V shed 6 bases and J shed 5 bases, with 8 bases lying between them. Germline CDR1 is ENHRY and CDR2 is SYGVKD. The CDR3 nucleotides read TGTGCCATCAGGCAGGTGGACGAGCAGTACTTC. As protein: CAIRQVDEQYF.

This clonotype was counted only a few times. V and J are TRBV7-2 and TRBJ2-5; tentatively, D is TRBD2 (7 bases). V was clipped by 3 bases and J by 5 bases, with 16 bases between them. This CDR3 has 15 amino acids. CDR1 and CDR2 (germline): SGHTA, FQGNSA. CDR3 protein: CASSLVGGPSETQYF. CDR3 DNA: TGTGCCAGCAGCTTGGTGGGGGGGCCGTCGGAGACCCAGTACTTC.

This clonotype came up a few times. The rearrangement joins TRBV20-1 to TRBJ2-4; 8 nucleotides line up with TRBD1. With 7 bases clipped from V and 3 bases from J, the junction kept 26 bases outside the gene matches. CDR3 size: 20 residues. CDR1 DFQATT and CDR2 SNEGSKA come from the germline V gene (reference sequence). The CDR3, as DNA: TGCAGTGGGACAGGGATCGTCCACAATTTGGATCAGGTGGTCAAAAACATTCAGTACTTC. Encoded protein: CSGTGIVHNLDQVVKNIQYF.

The table lists this clonotype with a few counts. The gene calls are TRBV6-5 and TRBJ1-2, with D unresolved. Germline V gene data show CDR1 as MNHEY and CDR2 as SVGAGI. The length of the CDR3 is 13 residues. The V and J ends lost 6 bases and 6 bases respectively, with 14 bases between them. CDR3: CASRPGQIHGYTF. The CDR3, as DNA: TGTGCCAGCAGACCTGGGCAGATCCATGGCTACACCTTC.

This clonotype has at least ten counts. CDR3 sequence reads: CASSLVEGVEQYF. The CDR3 DNA reads TGTGCCAGCAGCTTAGTTGAGGGGGTGGAGCAGTACTTC. The chain recombines TRBV7-2 with TRBJ2-7, with D perhaps TRBD1 (6 bases). Trimming stripped 1 base from V and 7 bases from J, with 11 bases between. This CDR3 is built from 13 residues. Germline CDR1 reads SGHTA; CDR2 reads FQGNSA.

This clonotype was detected a few times. This chain links TRBV12-3 or TRBV12-4 with TRBJ2-3; D uncertain. This CDR3 is built from 15 residues. V shed 3 bases and J shed 0 bases, with 10 bases lying between them. CDR3 coding DNA: TGTGCCAGCAGTTTCACAGATCCTAGCACAGATACGCAGTATTTT. Translating gives CASSFTDPSTDTQYF.

V gene TRBV20-1 combines with J gene TRBJ2-1; D unclear. V was clipped by 1 base and J by 0 bases, with 4 bases between them. Germline-derived CDR1 and CDR2 are DFQATT and SNEGSKA (reference sequence). The CDR3 extends over 13 amino acids. Here the CDR3 reads CSARVVSYNEQFF. The CDR3 nucleotides are TGCAGTGCTAGAGTCGTCTCCTACAATGAGCAGTTCTTC.

V and J are TRBV9 and TRBJ1-2; D is perhaps TRBD1 (6 bases). The CDR3 extends over 14 amino acids. V lost 4 bases and J 3 bases, leaving 13 bases between the germline ends. In germline, CDR1 is SGDLS, CDR2 YYNGEE. Written as DNA, the CDR3 is TGTGCCAGCAGCAGGGGGGACTTCGACTATGGCTACACCTTC. It specifies CASSRGDFDYGYTF.

This clonotype was counted ten times or more. Here the CDR3 reads CAISPNKQLRYNEQFF. The CDR3 coding sequence is TGTGCCATCAGCCCGAATAAACAACTAAGGTACAATGAGCAGTTCTTC. The gene calls are TRBV10-3 and TRBJ2-1; D remains unclear. CDR3 length equals 16 residues. Deletions cut 6 bases from V and 4 bases from J, with 19 bases between. Germline V gives CDR1 ENHRY, CDR2 SYGVKD.

This clonotype came up many times. The chain employs TRBV6-1 and TRBJ2-7; 7 bases align to TRBD1. CDR3 length: 13 amino acids. Germline CDR1 MNHNS, CDR2 SASEGT. V was pared by 8 bases and J by 2 bases, with 6 bases of the junction left unmatched. The CDR3, as DNA: TGTGCCAGCTGGACAGGCGGTACCTACGAGCAGTACTTC. Its translation: CASWTGGTYEQYF.

This clonotype was picked up many times. V gene TRBV7-2 combines with J gene TRBJ1-1, with TRBD1 identical over 10 bases. Looked up from germline, CDR1 is SGHTA and CDR2 is FQGNSA. J lost 4 bases, V lost 4 bases, and 3 bases had no gene match. This CDR3 spans 14 amino acids. The CDR3 DNA reads TGTGCCAGCAGCTCCCGACAGGGGGCCACTGAAGCTTTCTTT. The encoded protein is CASSSRQGATEAFF.

This clonotype was seen more than once but under ten times. The V and J genes are TRBV6-5 and TRBJ2-7; D not resolved. Trimming left V 0 bases short and J 10 bases short, with 13 bases between. The CDR3 is 13 residues long. Germline V gene lookup returns CDR1 MNHEY and CDR2 SVGAGI. The CDR3 is CASSYSGDSQQYF. In DNA, the CDR3 is TGTGCCAGCAGTTACTCGGGCGACTCTCAACAGTACTTC.

This clonotype was observed a few times. The V call is TRBV4-3, the J call TRBJ1-6, with 7 bases identical to TRBD1. CDR3 size: 17 residues. Germline CDR1 LGHNA, CDR2 YSLEER. V shed 0 bases and J 10 bases; nucleotides not matched to a gene: 12. The CDR3 loop reads CASSQEPDRVIRSPLHF. CDR3 bases: TGCGCCAGCAGCCAAGAACCCGACAGGGTGATTAGGTCACCCCTCCACTTT.